Included here is one T cell receptor (beta chain) sequence, with context. What it binds is unknown. 13 Jbeta primers and 60 Vbeta primers were used for the PCR. Clones were sequenced by immunoSEQ multiplex PCR, and TCRdb holds only the in-frame ones, with some missing. This sample has 200,000 or so clones, with about 80% found just once. This sample is drawn from a study of cytomegalovirus exposure and HLA in healthy donors. Findings of the study overall: TCR beta V- and J-gene trimming was later associated with a missense DCLRE1C variant.

The CDR3 is 12 amino acids. CDR1 LGHNT and CDR2 FRNRAP come from the germline V gene. V lost 3 bases and J lost 6, with 6 bases in between. Sequencing was performed on PBMCs. V gene TRBV12-5 combines with J gene TRBJ2-1, with D possibly matching TRBD1 (5 bases). This receptor was identified in a woman aged 45-65 years in good health and CMV-seropositive. CDR3 coding DNA: TGTGCTAGTGGTTTTACAGGCAATGAGCAGTTCTTC. Protein: CASGFTGNEQFF.